Listed here are 32 T cell receptor beta chains from one sample, sequenced in a study of shared T cell receptors in the human thymus. TCRdb's copy holds only in-frame clones and misses some; the assay was immunoSEQ multiplex PCR. Among 700,000 to 750,000 clones, 70% to 90% were seen once, and the ten largest hold 0.0095% to 0.013%. These sequences were also reported in another study, on human thymus T cells.

The sample comprised thymocytes. Every receptor here comes from a girl under three years old with a congenital heart defect.

This sequence joins TRBV9 and TRBJ2-1; D is possibly TRBD2 (6 bases). Trimming removed 0 bases at V and 6 bases at J, with 10 bases between. The length of the CDR3 is 14 residues. Germline V gives CDR1 SGDLS, CDR2 YYNGEE. The CDR3 here is CASSVATTSNEQFF. The DNA of the CDR3 is TGTGCCAGCAGCGTAGCTACGACTAGCAATGAGCAGTTCTTC.

The J gene is TRBJ1-1, the V gene TRBV11-2; 7 bases agree with TRBD1. The CDR3 loop spans 14 amino acids. Germline CDR1 SGHAT, CDR2 FQNNGV. The V gene end was trimmed by 5 bases and the J gene end by 5 bases; junction bases not matched to a gene: 8. The DNA for the CDR3 is TGTGCCAGCAGCCTGTCAGGGGGAGGTACTGAAGCTTTCTTT. Translating gives CASSLSGGGTEAFF.

Comments on this clone: No DNA is shown, since the ends of the CDR3 on it are uncertain; the CDR3 is the one TCRdb lists. The gene calls are TRBV29-1 and TRBJ1-2. Germline values: CDR1 SQVTM, CDR2 ANQGSEA. The CDR3 has 17 amino acids, counting both end residues. This CDR3 is CSVSPSGRGGHNYGYTF.

Worth noting for this clone: Other DNA sequences within the sample encode an identical CDR3. The chain links TRBV20-1 to TRBJ1-1; D is undetermined. Germline assignment: CDR1 DFQATT and CDR2 SNEGSKA (reference sequence). The CDR3 runs 10 residues. V lost 3 bases and J lost 7, with 6 bases in between. The CDR3 DNA follows: TGCAGTGCTAGGCGGGTTGAAGCTTTCTTT. It translates to CSARRVEAFF.

The chain employs TRBV4-1 and TRBJ2-1; 7 bases match TRBD2. V trimming: 0 bases; J trimming: 5 bases; junction bases outside the gene matches: 13. Germline loops: CDR1 MGHRA, CDR2 YSYEKL. This CDR3 has 18 amino acids. The CDR3 nucleotides read TGCGCCAGCAGCCAAGATCGCGGGGGTCCCGCCGGAAACAATGAGCAGTTCTTC. This gives the protein CASSQDRGGPAGNNEQFF.

This chain uses TRBV11-2 with TRBJ2-2; D is unclear. Germline CDR1 SGHAT, CDR2 FQNNGV. This CDR3 is built from 15 residues. V was shortened by 1 base and J by 7 bases, with 13 bases between the two germline ends. In DNA, the CDR3 is TGTGCCAGCAGCTTAGCTCTTCCCGGGTACGGGGAGCTGTTTTTT. This sequence encodes CASSLALPGYGELFF.

Remarks on this clone: An end of the junction does not agree with germline; a read error may underlie this. Within the sample, other DNA sequences also encode this same CDR3. The CDR3 DNA follows: TGTGCCAGCAGCTTGCTTTTCGTTTGGGGGCGGAAGACCTATAATTCCCCCCTCCACTTT. It yields the protein CASSLLFVWGRKTYNSPLHF. The chain employs TRBV5-4 and TRBJ1-6; possibly TRBD1 for D (6 bases). Germline CDR1 is SGHNT and CDR2 is YYREEE (reference sequence). This CDR3 region has 20 residues.

The chain links TRBV9 to TRBJ1-2, with 9 bases matching TRBD1. V shed 5 bases and J 6 bases; nucleotides not matched to a gene: 14. Germline lookup yields CDR1 SGDLS and CDR2 YYNGEE. The CDR3 covers 16 residues. The CDR3 region is CASSTPGQGASDGYTF. CDR3 nucleotide sequence: TGTGCCAGCAGTACCCCGGGACAGGGAGCCAGCGATGGCTACACCTTC.

The V gene is TRBV7-3, the J gene TRBJ2-3; D is perhaps TRBD2 (5 bases). Trimming left V 5 bases short and J 2 bases short, with 11 bases between. CDR1 SGHTA and CDR2 FQGTGA come from the germline V gene. CDR3 length equals 14 residues. The CDR3 DNA reads TGTGCCAGCAGCCATTCTAGCCACACAGATACGCAGTATTTT. Protein sequence: CASSHSSHTDTQYF.

This chain connects TRBV5-6 to TRBJ1-2; TRBD1 aligns across 7 bases. The J segment lost 8 bases and the V segment lost 3 bases, leaving 22 bases of the junction unmatched. The V gene's germline CDR1 is SGHDT and CDR2 YYEEEE. The length of the CDR3 is 18 residues. CDR3 region: CASSSTGTERYRREGYTF. The CDR3 region has the DNA TGTGCCAGCAGCTCGACCGGGACAGAACGATACCGACGGGAGGGCTACACCTTC.

This clone appeared once. The rearrangement uses TRBV2 and TRBJ1-2, with D perhaps matching TRBD1 (6 bases). With 4 bases removed from V and 7 bases from J, the gap between germline ends came to 19 bases. This CDR3 region has 15 residues. Germline CDR1 and CDR2: SNHLY and FYNNEI. This CDR3 is CASSAYREGGRGYTF. The CDR3 nucleotides are TGTGCCAGCAGTGCCTACAGGGAAGGGGGTCGTGGCTACACCTTC. Supplemented by reference TRBV2 and TRBJ1-2, the full variable domain reads EPEVTQTPSHQVTQMGQEVILRCVPISNHLYFYWYRQILGQKVEFLVSFYNNEISEKSEIFDDQFSVERPDGSNFTLKIRSTKLEDSAMYFCASSAYREGGRGYTFGSGTRLTVV.

This chain links TRBV5-6 with TRBJ1-3; D is undetermined. The CDR3 loop spans 14 amino acids. Trimming took off 6 bases at V and 1 base at J, with 11 bases between the two ends. Germline assignment: CDR1 SGHDT and CDR2 YYEEEE. The chain's CDR3 is CASNDGPSGNTIYF. The CDR3 coding sequence is TGTGCCAGCAACGATGGCCCTTCTGGAAACACCATATATTTT.

This chain connects TRBV27 to TRBJ2-1; 7 nucleotides align to TRBD1. The CDR3 is 15 amino acids. Germline CDR1 MNHEY, CDR2 SMNVEV (reference sequence). J was trimmed by 0 bases and V by 5 bases; bases with no gene match: 4. In nucleotides, the CDR3 is TGTGCCAGCAGTCAGGGGGTTAGCTCCTACAATGAGCAGTTCTTC. The encoded protein is CASSQGVSSYNEQFF.

CDR3 coding DNA: TGTGCCAGCAGCAACGCCGTCTGGACAGAGACCGAACTGAACACTGAAGCTTTCTTT. It yields the protein CASSNAVWTETELNTEAFF. The V call is TRBV21-1, the J call TRBJ1-1; the DNA was not used to check the table's D call, TRBD1. TRBV21-1 counts as a pseudogene. This CDR3 has 19 residues.

The V gene is TRBV14, the J gene TRBJ1-4; D may be TRBD1 (6 bases). This CDR3 region has 16 residues. The germline gives CDR1 SGHDN, CDR2 FVKESK. The V end was cut by 0 bases, the J end by 5 bases, with 13 bases between. The DNA for the CDR3 is TGTGCCAGCAGCCAAGAGGGTAGACAGGTCAATGAAAAACTGTTTTTT. Translated: CASSQEGRQVNEKLFF. Variable domain in full (rest from reference TRBV14 and TRBJ1-4): EAGVTQFPSHSVIEKGQTVTLRCDPISGHDNLYWYRRVMGKEIKFLLHFVKESKQDESGMPNNRFLAERTGGTYSTLKVQPAELEDSGVYFCASSQEGRQVNEKLFFGSGTQLSVL.

V and J are TRBV7-2 and TRBJ1-6; 7 bases line up with TRBD1. The CDR3 spans 16 residues. Germline V gene data show CDR1 as SGHTA and CDR2 as FQGNSA. V gave up 2 bases and J gave up 10 bases; unmatched junction bases: 11. The CDR3 is CASSLSLDRAGSPLHF. CDR3 coding DNA: TGTGCCAGCAGCTTATCCCTAGACAGGGCCGGCTCACCCCTCCACTTT.

The rearrangement joins TRBV5-1 to TRBJ2-1; the D gene is possibly TRBD2 (5 bases). Trimming left V 0 bases short and J 2 bases short, with 12 bases between. The germline gives CDR1 SGHRS, CDR2 YFSETQ. The CDR3 length is 16 residues. The CDR3 nucleotides read TGCGCCAGCAGCTTGGTTAGGGCGGGCCCCTACAATGAGCAGTTCTTC. Residues: CASSLVRAGPYNEQFF.

The V call is TRBV15, the J call TRBJ1-2; 9 nucleotides line up with TRBD1. V lost 0 bases and J lost 1; bases outside the gene matches: 9. The germline gives CDR1 LNHNV, CDR2 YYDKDF (reference sequence). This CDR3 is built from 18 residues. CDR3 sequence (DNA): TGTGCCACCAGCAGAGATGGACCCTCGGGACAGGGTAACTATGGCTACACCTTC. Translation gives CATSRDGPSGQGNYGYTF.

The rearrangement links TRBV5-6 to TRBJ2-1, with 8 bases lining up with TRBD2. Germline V CDR1 and CDR2: SGHDT, YYEEEE. This CDR3 is 16 amino acids long. Trimming removed 4 bases from V and 4 bases from J; junction bases left unmatched: 10. The CDR3 DNA follows: TGTGCCAGCAGCCGAATGCGGGGGGCGTTATACAATGAGCAGTTCTTC. It encodes CASSRMRGALYNEQFF.

This clone was counted a single time. The rearrangement joins TRBV28 to TRBJ1-2; D perhaps matches TRBD1 (6 bases). Between the trimmed V and J ends, which lost 3 bases and 0 bases, there was a span of 17 bases. Germline loops: CDR1 MDHEN, CDR2 SYDVKM. CDR3 size: 17 residues. Written as DNA, the CDR3 is TGTGCCAGCAGTTTCGGCCAAAACAGGGTGCCTAACTATGGCTACACCTTC. It is translated as CASSFGQNRVPNYGYTF.

This chain links TRBV6-4 with TRBJ1-6; D unclear. There are 14 residues in the CDR3. Germline V gives CDR1 MRHNA, CDR2 SNTAGT. V lost 6 bases and J 3 bases, leaving 9 bases between the germline ends. In DNA, the CDR3 is TGTGCCAGCAGCGAACTGAGCTATAATTCACCCCTCCACTTT. This sequence encodes CASSELSYNSPLHF.

Concerning this clone itself: The junction does not match germline at one end; this may be a read error. J is TRBJ1-1 and V is TRBV5-1, with 11 bases aligning to TRBD1. The CDR3 is 15 amino acids. Germline CDR1 reads SGHRS; CDR2 reads YFSETQ. Here the CDR3 DNA reads TGCGCCAGCAGATTGGACAGGGGGCTGGACACTGAAGCTTTCTTT. Translation gives CASRLDRGLDTEAFF.

The V and J genes are TRBV6-6 and TRBJ1-2; D gene unclear. The germline V gene encodes CDR1 MNHNY and CDR2 SVGAGI (reference sequence). V shed 2 bases and J shed 0 bases, with 7 bases lying between them. CDR3 length: 14 amino acids. CDR3 amino acids: CASSYLSSNYGYTF. The CDR3, as DNA: TGTGCCAGCAGTTACCTTTCGTCTAACTATGGCTACACCTTC.

CDR3 residues: CASSSSGGAYGYTF. CDR3 nucleotide sequence: TGTGCCAGCAGCTCTTCAGGGGGCGCCTATGGCTACACCTTC. This sequence joins TRBV11-2 and TRBJ1-2; 8 bases are shared with TRBD1. This CDR3 has 14 residues. Germline CDR1 reads SGHAT; CDR2 reads FQNNGV. The junction had 5 bases not matched to a gene; V was cut back by 4 bases and J by 4 bases. The whole variable domain, filled in from reference TRBV11-2 and TRBJ1-2, reads EAGVAQSPRYKIIEKRQSVAFWCNPISGHATLYWYQQILGQGPKLLIQFQNNGVVDDSQLPKDRFSAERLKGVDSTLKIQPAKLEDSAVYLCASSSSGGAYGYTFGSGTRLTVV.

The chain employs TRBV28 and TRBJ2-3; D is perhaps TRBD2 (5 bases). Trimming took off 3 bases at V and 5 bases at J, with 27 bases between the two ends. CDR1 and CDR2 (germline): MDHEN, SYDVKM. The CDR3 is 19 residues long. CDR3 protein: CASSFESPIGSSPQDTQYF. CDR3 nucleotides: TGTGCCAGCAGTTTTGAGTCCCCAATAGGGAGTTCTCCCCAAGATACGCAGTATTTT.

This clone was observed a handful of times. The CDR3 region has the DNA TGCGCCAGCAGCCAAGATGTAGGGAGTTATGCCAATTCACCCCTCCACTTT. It specifies CASSQDVGSYANSPLHF. The gene calls are TRBV4-1 and TRBJ1-6; D is unresolved. The CDR3 consists of 17 residues. With 0 bases removed from V and 7 bases from J, the gap between germline ends came to 16 bases. The germline V gene encodes CDR1 MGHRA and CDR2 YSYEKL.

This CDR3 is CASKRTDYGYTF. In DNA form, the CDR3 reads TGTGCCAGCAAAAGAACAGACTATGGCTACACCTTC. The J gene is TRBJ1-2, the V gene TRBV5-4; D gene uncertain. Trimming removed 6 bases from V and 3 bases from J, with 9 bases in between. The CDR3 has 12 amino acids. The germline CDR1 and CDR2 sequences are SGHNT and YYREEE (reference sequence).

Only one count was recorded for this clone. The chain has TRBV27 and TRBJ1-4; TRBD1 matches at 8 bases. Germline V lookup: CDR1 MNHEY, CDR2 SMNVEV (reference sequence). V was pared by 6 bases and J by 0 bases, with 15 bases of the junction left unmatched. The length of the CDR3 is 19 residues. CDR3 loop: CASRLDNGTGQATNEKLFF. The CDR3 coding sequence is TGTGCCAGCAGACTGGATAACGGGACAGGCCAAGCAACTAATGAAAAACTGTTTTTT.

The chain employs TRBV18 and TRBJ2-7; 7 nucleotides match TRBD1. V was clipped by 3 bases and J by 3 bases; unmatched bases: 8. This CDR3 has 15 amino acids. Germline-derived CDR1 and CDR2 are KGHSH and LQKENI. The CDR3 DNA is TGTGCCAGCTCACCCGGGGACAGCGCGAGCTACGAGCAGTACTTC. It yields the protein CASSPGDSASYEQYF.

V usage is TRBV7-3 and J usage is TRBJ2-7; possibly TRBD1 for D (6 bases). Germline lookup yields CDR1 SGHTA and CDR2 FQGTGA. Trimming removed 5 bases from V and 2 bases from J, with 16 bases in between. There are 15 residues in the CDR3. CDR3 sequence (DNA): TGTGCCAGCAGCCACACACAGGGAGACCCCTACGAGCAGTACTTC. Its translation: CASSHTQGDPYEQYF.

This clone was detected a few times. CDR3 nucleotides: TGTGCCAGCAGTGAGGGACAGGGGGCGACTTATGGCTACACCTTC. This encodes CASSEGQGATYGYTF. This chain connects TRBV25-1 to TRBJ1-2; 12 bases map to TRBD1. Germline CDR1 is MGHDK and CDR2 is SYGVNS. The CDR3 is 15 amino acids. Trimming at V came to 3 bases and at J to 5 bases, leaving 4 bases not matched to a gene.

The chain joins TRBV27 to TRBJ2-7; 7 bases are shared with TRBD1. With 4 bases clipped from V and 3 bases from J, the junction kept 9 bases outside the gene matches. The V gene's germline CDR1 is MNHEY and CDR2 SMNVEV (reference sequence). CDR3 length: 15 amino acids. The CDR3 here is CASSSYSDRHYEQYF. The CDR3 nucleotides are TGTGCCAGCAGTTCGTACTCGGACAGGCACTACGAGCAGTACTTC.